This TCR beta chain appears in the sequencing data of a study of blood T cell repertoires in COVID-19 (dated by TCRdb to the early 2020s). Background for the entire study: The collaborator samples originated in the United States, Italy and Spain and spanned the acute and convalescent phases of COVID-19. The prospective study material was composed of cDNA or gDNA derived from T cells, B-cell-depleted T cells, or PBMCs. The dataset comprised deeply sampled blood TCRbeta repertoires from subjects exposed to, actively infected with, or recovered from COVID-19. The repertoires were released in a freely available public database meant as a resource for research on the immune response to SARS-CoV-2. Samples were obtained from the ongoing ImmuneRACE study (first 160 participants) and from 1,254 subjects provided by 6 global collaborators. Nearly every sample came with metadata listing a de-identified subject ID, COVID-19 status, age in years and sex. Where HLA class I and class II types were available, the types were taken from metadata supplied by the sample provider, not from assay-based typing. What the work shows at the level of the full study, not this receptor alone: Clinical and demographic metadata were provided uncurated, with the amount varying by source and participant.

Whole blood was collected in K2EDTA tubes by collaborating institutions according to the institutions' own protocols. For TCRbeta analysis, collaborator samples were shipped as frozen whole blood, as isolated PBMCs, or as DNA extracted from either sample type. TCRbeta CDR3 regions were amplified from genomic DNA using the immunoSEQ Assay, a bias-controlled multiplex PCR. Per the authors' processing: The number of nucleated cells in each sample was estimated from the amplification of reference gene primers within the assay. To quantify the absolute abundance of each unique TCRbeta CDR3 rearrangement, sequence reads were collapsed and filtered. For each sample, productive Simpson clonality was calculated as the square root of Simpson's diversity index over productive rearrangements. Drawn from immuneACCESS, this table holds only the in-frame rearrangements with V and J called that TCRdb kept. Clones are partly lost; checked studies trace under half to an unresolved V gene and leave the rest unexplained. V, J and clone size are those of that table, while D and trimming were read from the DNA. In all, the sample holds over 100,000 clones, and roughly 80% of those were seen once. The leading ten clones occupy roughly 3.4% of the sample.

This clone is a singleton in its sample. Its recognized antigen is unknown. Base qualities were left out, and no much larger clone turns up one base away. This clonotype was sampled from an elderly woman with active or convalescent COVID-19. Sequences were obtained from peripheral blood.

The DNA sequence is TGTGCCAGCAGCGTAGACCCCACCAGAGGTGGCTACACCTTC. Translated, it gives CASSVDPTRGGYTF. The chain employs TRBV9 and TRBJ1-2; the D gene cannot be named for sure. CDR1 and CDR2, per the germline V gene, are SGDLS and YYNGEE. Taken from cysteine to phenylalanine, the CDR3 has 14 residues. Just the 42-base CDR3 DNA is kept, in frame starting at base 1. V drops 0 bases and J drops 7 bases, leaving 13 bases in between.